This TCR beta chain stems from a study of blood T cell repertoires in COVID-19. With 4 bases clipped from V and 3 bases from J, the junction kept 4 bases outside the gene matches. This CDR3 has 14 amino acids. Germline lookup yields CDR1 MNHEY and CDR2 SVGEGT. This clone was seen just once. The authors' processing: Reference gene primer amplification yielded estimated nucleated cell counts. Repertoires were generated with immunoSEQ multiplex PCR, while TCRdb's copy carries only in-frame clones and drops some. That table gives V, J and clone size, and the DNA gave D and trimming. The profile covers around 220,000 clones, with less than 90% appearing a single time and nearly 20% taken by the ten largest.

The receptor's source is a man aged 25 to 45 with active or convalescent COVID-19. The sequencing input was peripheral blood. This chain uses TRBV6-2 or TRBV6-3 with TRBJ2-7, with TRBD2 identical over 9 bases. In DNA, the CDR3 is TGTGCCAGCAGTTTTGTAGCGGGGGACTACGAGCAGTACTTC. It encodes CASSFVAGDYEQYF.